Listed here is a single T cell receptor (beta chain). The antigen is not known. This sample is drawn from a study of cytomegalovirus exposure and HLA in healthy donors. Study-wide results and limits: The classifier was said to identify cytomegalovirus status with high specificity and sensitivity. Common viral pathogens (according to a later analysis) appeared linked to several of the most significant clusters. The study designated roughly 160 TCR beta chains cytomegalovirus-associated.

V was shortened by 0 bases and J by 4 bases, with 11 bases between the two germline ends. The germline gives CDR1 SGHDT, CDR2 YYEEEE. The CDR3 sequence is 14 residues long. Both 60 Vbeta primers and 13 Jbeta primers went into the PCR. Profiling relied on immunoSEQ multiplex PCR, and the TCRdb table lists in-frame clones only, not all of them. The sample carries about 170,000 clones, around 84% recorded once. The chain combines TRBV5-6 with TRBJ2-7, with a weak D call TRBD2 (6 bases). Input material: PBMCs. The sequence was collected from a man in his late teens or twenties in good health and CMV-seropositive. The DNA of the CDR3 is TGTGCCAGCAGCTTGGCCGGGGGTGAGTACGAGCAGTACTTC. This translates into CASSLAGGEYEQYF.